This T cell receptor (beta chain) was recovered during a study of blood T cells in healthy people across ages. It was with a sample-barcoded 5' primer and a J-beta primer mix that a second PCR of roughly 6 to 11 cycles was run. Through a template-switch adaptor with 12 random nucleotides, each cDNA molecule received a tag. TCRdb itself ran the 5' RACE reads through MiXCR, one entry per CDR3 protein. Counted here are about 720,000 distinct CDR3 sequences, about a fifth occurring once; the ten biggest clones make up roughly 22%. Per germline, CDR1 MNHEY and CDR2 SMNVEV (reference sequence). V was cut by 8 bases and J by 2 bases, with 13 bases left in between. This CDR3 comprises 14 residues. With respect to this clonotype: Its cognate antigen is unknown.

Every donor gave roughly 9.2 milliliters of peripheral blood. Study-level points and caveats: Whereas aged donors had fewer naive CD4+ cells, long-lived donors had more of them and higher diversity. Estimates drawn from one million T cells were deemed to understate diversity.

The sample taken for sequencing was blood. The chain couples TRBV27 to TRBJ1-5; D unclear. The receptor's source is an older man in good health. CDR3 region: CASPPGWRNQPQHF. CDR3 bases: TGTGCCAGCCCGCCCGGGTGGCGCAATCAGCCCCAGCATTTT.